This T cell receptor beta chain was observed in a study of blood T cell repertoires in COVID-19. The wider study: COVID-19 samples collected from the United States, Italy and Spain covered acute and convalescent phases. In each case, the material was cDNA or gDNA derived from T cells, B-cell-depleted T cells, or PBMCs.

This CDR3 is built from 15 residues. V shed 6 bases and J 2 bases; nucleotides not matched to a gene: 4. Germline V CDR1 and CDR2: MDHEN, SYDVKM. The assay was immunoSEQ multiplex PCR, and TCRdb's table has in-frame clones only and misses some. The sample yields about 250,000 clones, roughly 89% seen once. The chain is built from TRBV28 and TRBJ2-6, with 7 bases lining up with TRBD1. The TCR was taken from a woman in her 40s who had recovered from COVID-19. Sequencing input: peripheral blood. For the CDR3, the DNA is TGTGCCAGCAGACACGACAGGGCTGGGGCCAACGTCCTGACTTTC. It specifies CASRHDRAGANVLTF.